Below, one TCR beta chain is given with its context. The sample belongs to a study of blood T cell repertoires in COVID-19. Study-wide context: T cells, B-cell-depleted T cells, or PBMCs supplied cDNA or gDNA.

In the authors' methods: Reference gene primers were amplified, and this amplification served to estimate nucleated cell counts. Sequencing was performed with immunoSEQ multiplex PCR; in TCRdb, only in-frame clones are kept and a portion is missing. That table gives V, J and clone size, and the DNA gave D and trimming. The sample shows tens of thousands of clones, 75% to 90% of them seen only once. The source is a woman of 80 years or more with active or convalescent COVID-19. The source material was peripheral blood.

The CDR3 is CASSQDRSGSSGNTIYF. DNA of the CDR3: TGCGCCAGCAGCCAAGATAGGAGCGGAAGCTCTGGAAACACCATATATTTT. J is TRBJ1-3 and V is TRBV4-1; D ambiguous. Germline V gives CDR1 MGHRA, CDR2 YSYEKL. This CDR3 comprises 17 residues. Trimming shortened V by 0 bases and J by 0 bases, and 12 bases separated the two germline ends.